These T cell receptor beta chains were read from a single sample in a study of T-cell memory formation after mild COVID-19. TCRdb reanalysed the 5' RACE reads using MiXCR and keeps one entry per CDR3 protein. The table has fewer than 650,000 distinct CDR3 sequences, about 20% seen once. The sequenced sample was PBMCs or a T cell subset sorted from them (not recorded which). These receptors all stem from an adult woman who had mild COVID-19 (a few samples of this study predate the infection). Cell type and time point are not known. Each CDR3 is given with its conserved first and last residue. D genes are given only for firm matches. A row's size may be missing; if present it is once, few, many or a size class.

J | size | V | D | CDR3 | DNA
TRBJ2-1 | once | TRBV12-3/TRBV12-4 | TRBD2 | CASTLGTSPREQFF | TGTGCCAGCACCTTAGGGACTAGCCCACGGGAGCAGTTCTTC
TRBJ2-1 | NA | TRBV29-1 | NA | CSVGRSGNEQFF | TGCAGCGTCGGTCGGTCTGGGAATGAGCAGTTCTTC
TRBJ2-1 | few | TRBV24-1 | TRBD2 | CATSDLPSGGRNEQFF | TGTGCCACCAGTGATTTGCCGTCGGGCGGGAGGAATGAGCAGTTCTTC
TRBJ1-1 | NA | TRBV18 | NA | CASSPRGDMNTEAFF | TGTGCCAGCTCACCTCGGGGGGATATGAACACTGAAGCTTTCTTT
TRBJ2-1 | NA | TRBV24-1 | TRBD2 | CATSSSGRGYNEQFF | TGTGCCACCAGTTCTAGCGGGAGAGGCTACAATGAGCAGTTCTTC
TRBJ2-1 | NA | TRBV25-1 | NA | CASSERQTNYNEQFF | TGTGCCAGCAGTGAACGGCAGACCAACTACAATGAGCAGTTCTTC
TRBJ2-1 | NA | TRBV20-1 | TRBD2 | CSAVSSGRKLRTYNEQFF | TGCAGTGCAGTTAGTAGCGGGAGAAAGTTGAGGACCTACAATGAGCAGTTCTTC
TRBJ2-7 | NA | TRBV7-3 | NA | CASSLTPGVNEQYF | TGTGCCAGCAGCTTAACGCCCGGGGTGAACGAGCAGTACTTC
TRBJ2-3 | few | TRBV5-1 | TRBD1 | CASSRDRDGTQYF | TGCGCCAGCAGCAGGGACAGGGACGGTACGCAGTATTTT
TRBJ2-1 | NA | TRBV24-1 | NA | CATSPSGREQFF | TGTGCCACCAGCCCGAGTGGGCGTGAGCAGTTCTTC
TRBJ1-4 | NA | TRBV5-5 | TRBD1 | CASSSTGTGSEKLFF | TGTGCCAGCAGCTCCACCGGGACAGGAAGCGAAAAACTGTTTTTT
TRBJ2-5 | few | TRBV5-1 | NA | CASSLMDYQETQYF | TGCGCCAGCAGCTTGATGGATTACCAAGAGACCCAGTACTTC
TRBJ1-4 | NA | TRBV7-9 | NA | CASSTRDLNEKLFF | TGTGCCAGCAGCACCAGGGACCTTAATGAAAAACTGTTTTTT
TRBJ2-1 | NA | TRBV2 | NA | CASNWEDNEQFF | TGTGCCAGCAATTGGGAAGACAATGAGCAGTTCTTC
TRBJ2-2 | few | TRBV12-3/TRBV12-4 | NA | CASSPRVGAGELFF | TGTGCCAGCAGTCCCCGGGTCGGCGCCGGGGAGCTGTTTTTT
TRBJ2-1 | few | TRBV7-8 | NA | CASTSGGGGYNEQFF | TGTGCCAGCACTTCAGGGGGAGGCGGGTACAATGAGCAGTTCTTC